This entry describes one TCR beta chain. V shed 5 bases, J shed 8 bases, and the junction held 9 bases outside the gene matches. Germline V lookup: CDR1 SEHNR, CDR2 FQNEAQ (reference sequence). This CDR3 has 14 residues. This sample stems from a study of preoperative IRX-2 immunotherapy in early breast cancer. The treatment is: preoperative locoregional IRX-2 cytokine immunotherapy. Patients received preoperative, locoregional IRX-2 cytokine immunotherapy in a phase Ib study. Clones were read by immunoSEQ multiplex PCR, and TCRdb kept only the in-frame ones, dropping some. The sample has about 15,000 clones, approximately 91% seen once; the top ten hold about 27%.

The source of this sequence is a human donor with breast cancer. This rearrangement joins TRBV7-9 to TRBJ1-1, with 9 bases aligning to TRBD1. Specimen collection occurred from a patient treated with IRX-2 immunotherapy. The DNA for the CDR3 is TGTGCCAGCAGCCCGAAGGGTGGGACAGGGGAAGCTTTCTTT. This gives the protein CASSPKGGTGEAFF.